Shown below are 4 T cell receptor beta chains from a single sample sequenced in a study of prognosis after radiotherapy for stage I lung cancer. By two-round multiplex PCR, the TCR beta CDR3 was amplified from genomic DNA. The first round of PCR was done with primers that matched each TRBV and TRBJ gene. TCRdb ran MiXCR on the multiplex PCR reads and lists one entry per CDR3 protein. The profile shows roughly 13,000 distinct CDR3 sequences, about 55% of them singletons. The sequenced sample was PBMCs, obtained before or after stereotactic body radiation therapy (not recorded which). The source of these receptors is a donor over 45 with non-small cell lung cancer.

The V call is TRBV28, the J call TRBJ1-6; possibly TRBD1 for D (6 bases). The CDR3 covers 17 residues. Deletions cut 6 bases from V and 15 bases from J, with 30 bases between. From germline, CDR1 is MDHEN and CDR2 SYDVKM. The CDR3 coding sequence is TGTGCCAGCAGGTTAATTATGGGACAAGGCCTCGGGACACACCTCCACTTT. Protein: CASRLIMGQGLGTHLHF.

Judged by abundance, this clonotype is medium-sized. The J gene is TRBJ2-1, the V gene TRBV6-1; the match to TRBD2 covers 9 bases. Germline V CDR1 and CDR2: MNHNS, SASEGT. Trimming at V came to 10 bases and at J to 9 bases, leaving 10 bases not matched to a gene. CDR3 length equals 13 residues. CDR3 DNA: TGTGCCACCACCGGGACTAGCTTGGGTGAGCAGTTCTTC. This sequence encodes CATTGTSLGEQFF.

As regards this clonotype: At one end, the junction sequence differs from germline, possibly due to a read error. The rearrangement links TRBV3-1 to TRBJ2-1; D possibly matches TRBD1 or TRBD2 (5 bases each). This CDR3 has 13 amino acids. The V gene's germline CDR1 is LGHDT and CDR2 YNNKEL (reference sequence). CDR3 in amino acids: CAGSQRGVGEQFF. The CDR3 DNA reads as TGTGCCGGCAGTCAACGAGGGGTGGGGGAGCAGTTCTTC.

The chain employs TRBV28 and TRBJ1-1, with TRBD1 as a possible D gene (5 bases). Germline values: CDR1 MDHEN, CDR2 SYDVKM. The CDR3 has 12 residues. V lost 5 bases, J lost 5 bases, and 9 bases lay in between. This CDR3 is CASSTGGTEAFF. The CDR3, as DNA: TGTGCCAGCAGTACGGGGGGGACTGAAGCTTTCTTT.